Sequencing of this T cell receptor (beta chain) was carried out in a study of blood T cell repertoires in COVID-19. Across the study: Collection of acute and convalescent COVID-19 samples took place in the United States, Italy and Spain. From T cells, B-cell-depleted T cells, or PBMCs came the material, which was cDNA or gDNA.

This clone was seen once. This CDR3 has 18 residues. CDR1 SNHLY and CDR2 FYNNEI come from the germline V gene. V dropped 7 bases and J dropped 6; count of bases not matched to a gene: 23. In the original workflow: Amplification of reference gene primers provided the estimated nucleated cell counts. Using immunoSEQ multiplex PCR, the repertoire was profiled, and TCRdb retains in-frame clones only, with some absent. V, J and clone size were drawn from that table, and D and trimming were deduced from the DNA. The data show some 150,000 clones, roughly 76% seen once. Sequencing used peripheral blood. This clonotype originated in a human donor with acute or convalescent COVID-19. The donor label of this sample is uncertain. The chain combines TRBV2 with TRBJ1-2, with 7 bases matching TRBD1. In DNA, the CDR3 is TGTGCCAGCACCCCGCTGGTGGGACAGCAAATTCTCCCCCATGGCTACACCTTC. Its protein product is CASTPLVGQQILPHGYTF.